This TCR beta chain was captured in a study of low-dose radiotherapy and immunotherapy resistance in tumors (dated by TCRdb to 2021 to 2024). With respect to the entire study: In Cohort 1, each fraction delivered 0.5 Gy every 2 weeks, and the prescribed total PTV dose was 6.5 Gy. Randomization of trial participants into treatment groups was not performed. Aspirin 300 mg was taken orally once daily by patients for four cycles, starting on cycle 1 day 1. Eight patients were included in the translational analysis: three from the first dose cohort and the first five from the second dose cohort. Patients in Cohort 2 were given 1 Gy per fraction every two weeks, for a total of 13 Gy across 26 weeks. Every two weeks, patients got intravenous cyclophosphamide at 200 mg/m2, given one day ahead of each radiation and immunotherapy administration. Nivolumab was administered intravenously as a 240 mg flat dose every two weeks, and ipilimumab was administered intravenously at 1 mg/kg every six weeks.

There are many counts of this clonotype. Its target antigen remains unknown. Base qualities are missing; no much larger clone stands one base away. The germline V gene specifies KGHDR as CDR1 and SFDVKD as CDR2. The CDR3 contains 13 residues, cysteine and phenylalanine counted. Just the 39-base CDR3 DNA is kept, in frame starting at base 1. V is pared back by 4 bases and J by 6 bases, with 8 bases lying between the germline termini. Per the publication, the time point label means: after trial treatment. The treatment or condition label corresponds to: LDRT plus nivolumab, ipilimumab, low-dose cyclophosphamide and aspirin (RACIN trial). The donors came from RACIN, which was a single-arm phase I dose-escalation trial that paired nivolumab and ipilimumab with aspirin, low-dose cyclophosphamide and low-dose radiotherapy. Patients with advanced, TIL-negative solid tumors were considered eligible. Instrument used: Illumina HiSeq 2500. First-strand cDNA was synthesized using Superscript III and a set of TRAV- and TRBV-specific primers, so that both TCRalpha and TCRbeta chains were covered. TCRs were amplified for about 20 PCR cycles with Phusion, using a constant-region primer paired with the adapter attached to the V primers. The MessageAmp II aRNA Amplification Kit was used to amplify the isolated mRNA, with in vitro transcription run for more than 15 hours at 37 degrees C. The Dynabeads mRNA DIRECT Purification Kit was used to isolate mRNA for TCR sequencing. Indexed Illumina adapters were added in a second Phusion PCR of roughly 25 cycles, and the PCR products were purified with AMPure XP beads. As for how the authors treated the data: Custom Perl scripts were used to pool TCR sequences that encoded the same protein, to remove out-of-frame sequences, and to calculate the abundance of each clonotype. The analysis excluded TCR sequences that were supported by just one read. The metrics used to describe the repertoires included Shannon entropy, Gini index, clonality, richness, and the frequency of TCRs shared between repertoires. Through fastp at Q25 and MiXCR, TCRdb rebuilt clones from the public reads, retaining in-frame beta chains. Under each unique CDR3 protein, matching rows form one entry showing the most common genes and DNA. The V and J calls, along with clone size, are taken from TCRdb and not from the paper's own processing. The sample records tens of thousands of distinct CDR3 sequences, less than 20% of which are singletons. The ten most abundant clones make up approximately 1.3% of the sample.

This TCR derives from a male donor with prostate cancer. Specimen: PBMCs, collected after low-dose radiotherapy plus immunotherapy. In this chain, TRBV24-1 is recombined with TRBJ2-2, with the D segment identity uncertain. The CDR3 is CATSDRASGELFF. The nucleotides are TGTGCCACCAGTGACCGGGCCTCCGGGGAGCTGTTTTTT.